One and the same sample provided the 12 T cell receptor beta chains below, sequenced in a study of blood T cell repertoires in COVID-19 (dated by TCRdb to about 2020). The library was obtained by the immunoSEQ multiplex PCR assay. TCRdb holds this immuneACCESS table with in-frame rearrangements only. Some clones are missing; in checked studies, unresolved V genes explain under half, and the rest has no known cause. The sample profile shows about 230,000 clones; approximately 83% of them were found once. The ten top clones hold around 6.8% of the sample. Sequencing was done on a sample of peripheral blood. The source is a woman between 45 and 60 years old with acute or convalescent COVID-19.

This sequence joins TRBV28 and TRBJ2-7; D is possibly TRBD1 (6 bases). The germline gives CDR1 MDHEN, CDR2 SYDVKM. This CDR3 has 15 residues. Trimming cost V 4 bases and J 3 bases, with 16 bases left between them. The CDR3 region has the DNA TGTGCCAGCAGTTCAACCGGGACACCAATCTACGAGCAGTACTTC. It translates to CASSSTGTPIYEQYF.

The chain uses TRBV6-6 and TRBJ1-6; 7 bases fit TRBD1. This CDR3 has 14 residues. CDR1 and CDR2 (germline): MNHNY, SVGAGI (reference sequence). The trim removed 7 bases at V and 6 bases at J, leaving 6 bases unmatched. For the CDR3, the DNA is TGTGCCAGCACTTCCGGGACAGTTAATTCACCCCTCCACTTT. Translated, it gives CASTSGTVNSPLHF.

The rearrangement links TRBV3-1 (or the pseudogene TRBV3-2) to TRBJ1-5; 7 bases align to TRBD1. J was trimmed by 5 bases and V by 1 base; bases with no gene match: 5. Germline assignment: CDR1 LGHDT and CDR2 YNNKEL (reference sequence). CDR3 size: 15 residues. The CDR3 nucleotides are TGTGCCAGCAGCCAAGCGACAGGGTCGGATCAGCCCCAGCATTTT. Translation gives CASSQATGSDQPQHF.

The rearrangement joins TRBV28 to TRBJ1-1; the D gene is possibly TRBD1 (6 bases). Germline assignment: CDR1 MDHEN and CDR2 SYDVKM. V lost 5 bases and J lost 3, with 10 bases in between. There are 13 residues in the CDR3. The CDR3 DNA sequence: TGTGCCAGCAGTCAAGACAGGTACACTGAAGCTTTCTTT. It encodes CASSQDRYTEAFF.

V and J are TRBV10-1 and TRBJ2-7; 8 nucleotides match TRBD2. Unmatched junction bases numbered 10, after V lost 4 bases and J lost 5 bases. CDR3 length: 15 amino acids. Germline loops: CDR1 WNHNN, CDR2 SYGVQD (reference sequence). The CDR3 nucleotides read TGCGCCAGCAGTGCCTCGGGAGGGCCCCCAAACGAGCAGTACTTC. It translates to CASSASGGPPNEQYF.

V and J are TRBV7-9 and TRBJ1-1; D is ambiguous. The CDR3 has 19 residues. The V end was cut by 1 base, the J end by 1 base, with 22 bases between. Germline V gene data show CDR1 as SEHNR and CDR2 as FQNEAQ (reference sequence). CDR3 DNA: TGTGCCAGCAGCTTAGGTAGGGAGGTTGGTTCTTATTCGAACACTGAAGCTTTCTTT. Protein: CASSLGREVGSYSNTEAFF.

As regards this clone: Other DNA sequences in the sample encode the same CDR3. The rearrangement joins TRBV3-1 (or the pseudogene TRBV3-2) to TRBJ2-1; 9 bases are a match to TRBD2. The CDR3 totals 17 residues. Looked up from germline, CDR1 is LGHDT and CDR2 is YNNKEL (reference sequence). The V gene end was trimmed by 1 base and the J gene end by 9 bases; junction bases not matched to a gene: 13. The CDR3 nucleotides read TGTGCCAGCAGCCAAGTTCGGCTAGCGGGGCCCTACGGTGAGCAGTTCTTC. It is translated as CASSQVRLAGPYGEQFF.

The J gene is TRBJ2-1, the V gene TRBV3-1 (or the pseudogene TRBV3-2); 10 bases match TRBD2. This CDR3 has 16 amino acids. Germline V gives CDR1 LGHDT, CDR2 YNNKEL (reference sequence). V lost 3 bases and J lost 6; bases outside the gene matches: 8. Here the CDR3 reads CASSHLTSGYSNEQFF. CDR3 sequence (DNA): TGTGCCAGCAGCCACCTGACTAGCGGGTATAGCAATGAGCAGTTCTTC.

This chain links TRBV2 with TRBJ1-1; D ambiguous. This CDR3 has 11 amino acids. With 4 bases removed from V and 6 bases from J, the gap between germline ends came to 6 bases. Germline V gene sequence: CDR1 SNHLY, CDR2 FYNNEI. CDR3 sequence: CASSAYSEAFF. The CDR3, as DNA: TGTGCCAGCAGTGCTTATTCTGAAGCTTTCTTT.

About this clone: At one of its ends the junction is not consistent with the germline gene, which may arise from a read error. CDR3 coding DNA: TGCGCCAGCAGGGAATCGACAGGGGGCATAAGCTTC. Protein sequence: CASRESTGGISF. The chain has TRBV5-1 and TRBJ2-7; 10 nucleotides align to TRBD1. Germline V CDR1 and CDR2: SGHRS, YFSETQ. This CDR3 comprises 12 residues.

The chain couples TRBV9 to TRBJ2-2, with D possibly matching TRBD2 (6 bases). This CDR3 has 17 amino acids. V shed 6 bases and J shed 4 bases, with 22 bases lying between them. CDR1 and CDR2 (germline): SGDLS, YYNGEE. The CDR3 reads CASTPLGRRGTTGELFF. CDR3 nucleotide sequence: TGTGCCAGCACCCCGCTCGGAAGGCGGGGTACCACCGGGGAGCTGTTTTTT.

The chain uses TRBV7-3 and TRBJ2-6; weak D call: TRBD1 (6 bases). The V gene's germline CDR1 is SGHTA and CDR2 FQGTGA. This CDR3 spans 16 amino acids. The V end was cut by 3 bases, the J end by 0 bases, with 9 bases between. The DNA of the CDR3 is TGTGCCAGCAGCTTCGGACAGTCCTCTGGGGCCAACGTCCTGACTTTC. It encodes CASSFGQSSGANVLTF.